What follows describes a single T cell receptor (beta chain). The target antigen is unknown. Time point of the sample: week 35, safety follow-up. A 20-mer mutant IDH1 peptide at 300 ug was injected subcutaneously with topical imiquimod. This sample was taken from a study of a mutant IDH1 vaccine in newly diagnosed glioma. Only in-frame clones appear in the TCRdb table, and some are missing; sequencing was by immunoSEQ multiplex PCR. This sample has tens of thousands of clones, with 81% found just once. V lost 1 base, J lost 2 bases, and 8 bases lay in between. The V gene's germline CDR1 is SGHAT and CDR2 FQNNGV. CDR3 length: 15 amino acids. Study-level findings and limits: Pseudoprogression seemed unrelated to changes in top peripheral T cell clonotypes.

The material sequenced was PBMCs, taken from a glioma patient whose treatment included an IDH1 peptide vaccine. The receptor was derived from a man aged 35 to 55 with glioma. The V gene is TRBV11-2, the J gene TRBJ2-2; D remains ambiguous. CDR3 sequence reads: CASSLGPANTGELFF. The CDR3 coding sequence is TGTGCCAGCAGCTTAGGCCCAGCCAACACCGGGGAGCTGTTTTTT.